Listed here are 23 T cell receptor beta chains from one sample, sequenced in a study of T cell repertoires in cytomegalovirus infection. TCRdb re-derived calls from the reads in MiXCR, one entry per CDR3 protein. Here the sample spans some 900,000 distinct CDR3 sequences, 32% being singletons. These receptors' antigens are unknown. Sequencing was performed on cultured CD8+ T cells from PBMCs, taken from culture after CMV antigen stimulation. Receptors were obtained from a human donor in good health (CMV status not recorded). Some clones in this sample may be carry-over from other donors' samples.

This clonotype was picked up a small number of times. The V and J genes are TRBV12-5 and TRBJ2-3; weak D call: TRBD2 (6 bases). V was clipped by 7 bases and J by 1 base, with 15 bases between them. CDR1 LGHNT and CDR2 FRNRAP come from the germline V gene. The CDR3 length is 15 residues. The CDR3 here is CASANSGDRTDTQYF. As DNA, the CDR3 is TGTGCTAGTGCCAATAGCGGCGACCGCACAGATACGCAGTATTTT.

As regards this clonotype: At one end, the junction sequence differs from germline, possibly due to a read error. This chain links TRBV27 with TRBJ2-1, with TRBD2 matching over 8 bases. Germline-derived CDR1 and CDR2 are MNHEY and SMNVEV (reference sequence). The CDR3 is 13 amino acids. This CDR3 reads CVSSGGLWNEQFF. CDR3 bases: TGTGTCAGCTCGGGGGGGCTGTGGAATGAGCAGTTCTTC.

This chain connects TRBV27 to TRBJ2-3, with 9 bases fitting TRBD1. The CDR3 sequence is 16 residues long. V was clipped by 4 bases and J by 5 bases; unmatched bases: 10. Germline CDR1 MNHEY, CDR2 SMNVEV (reference sequence). The CDR3 region has the DNA TGTGCCAGCAGTTCAACAGGGGGCATGTCAGGAGATACGCAGTATTTT. Its translation: CASSSTGGMSGDTQYF.

The chain links TRBV4-3 to TRBJ2-1, with D possibly TRBD2 on 6 matching bases. CDR3 length: 16 residues. The germline gives CDR1 LGHNA, CDR2 YSLEER. Trimming removed 0 bases from V and 7 bases from J, with 16 bases in between. The CDR3 region is CASSQDNPEGPNEQFF. Here the CDR3 DNA reads TGCGCCAGCAGCCAAGACAACCCGGAGGGGCCAAATGAGCAGTTCTTC.

This clonotype has more than one count but fewer than ten. The genes are TRBV5-5 and TRBJ2-2, with TRBD1 identical over 8 bases. Germline lookup yields CDR1 SGHKS and CDR2 YYEKEE (reference sequence). There are 16 residues in the CDR3. The V gene end was trimmed by 4 bases and the J gene end by 3 bases; junction bases not matched to a gene: 8. The CDR3 DNA sequence: TGTGCCAGCAGCCCCGACAGGGGTAGGGACACCGGGGAGCTGTTTTTT. It translates to CASSPDRGRDTGELFF.

This rearrangement joins TRBV4-1 to TRBJ2-3; 9 bases align to TRBD1. The germline V gene encodes CDR1 MGHRA and CDR2 YSYEKL. Germline trimming cut 3 bases from V and 3 bases from J; bases unmatched to any gene: 4. CDR3 size: 15 residues. In DNA form, the CDR3 reads TGCGCCAGCAGCCATCCGGGACAGGGTACAGATACGCAGTATTTT. Its protein product is CASSHPGQGTDTQYF.

This clonotype has only a few counts. V is TRBV11-2 and J is TRBJ2-5, with D perhaps assigned TRBD1 or TRBD2 (5 bases each). This CDR3 is 16 amino acids long. Trimming pared 5 bases from V and 4 bases from J, leaving 20 bases between. CDR1 is SGHAT and CDR2 is FQNNGV in the germline V gene. The CDR3 sequence is CASSEYSGRIGETQYF. Written as DNA, the CDR3 is TGTGCCAGCAGCGAATATTCGGGACGGATTGGAGAGACCCAGTACTTC.

The chain carries TRBV4-1 and TRBJ2-3; 9 positions agree with TRBD2. There are 17 residues in the CDR3. Germline-derived CDR1 and CDR2 are MGHRA and YSYEKL. V lost 1 base, J lost 2 bases, and 7 bases stayed unmatched. The CDR3 DNA follows: TGCGCCAGCAGCCAAGTTCCTAGCGGGGATATCACAGATACGCAGTATTTT. Residues: CASSQVPSGDITDTQYF.

The rearrangement joins TRBV12-5 to TRBJ1-1; 9 positions agree with TRBD1. With V trimmed by 3 bases and J by 5 bases, 13 bases remained unmatched. Germline V gives CDR1 LGHNT, CDR2 FRNRAP. The CDR3 loop spans 17 amino acids. CDR3 coding DNA: TGTGCTAGTGGTTTTAGTTTTGGGACAGGGACGCCGACTGAAGCTTTCTTT. Translation: CASGFSFGTGTPTEAFF. Drawing the rest from reference TRBV12-5 and TRBJ1-1, the complete variable domain is DARVTQTPRHKVTEMGQEVTMRCQPILGHNTVFWYRQTMMQGLELLAYFRNRAPLDDSGMPKDRFSAEMPDATLATLKIQPSEPRDSAVYFCASGFSFGTGTPTEAFFGQGTRLTVV.

The chain employs TRBV7-9 and TRBJ2-7, with D maybe TRBD1 (6 bases). With 5 bases removed from V and 4 bases from J, the gap between germline ends came to 18 bases. This CDR3 has 15 residues. Germline values: CDR1 SEHNR, CDR2 FQNEAQ (reference sequence). The DNA for the CDR3 is TGTGCCAGCAGCCCAAGGACAGACTCGTGGTACGAGCAGTACGTC. This gives the protein CASSPRTDSWYEQYV.

V is TRBV29-1 and J is TRBJ1-1; tentative D call: TRBD1 (6 bases). The CDR3 is 10 residues long. Trimming cost V 7 bases and J 6 bases, with 9 bases left between them. In germline, CDR1 is SQVTM, CDR2 ANQGSEA. CDR3 in DNA: TGCAGCGCCCAGGGGTCTGAAGCTTTCTTT. It specifies CSAQGSEAFF.

The table lists this clonotype with a few counts. The V call is TRBV7-9, the J call TRBJ1-1; 8 bases are shared with TRBD1. The ends lost 2 bases at V and 1 base at J; junction bases unmatched: 3. The CDR3 totals 15 residues. Per germline, CDR1 SEHNR and CDR2 FQNEAQ (reference sequence). This chain's CDR3 is CASSLNGQGNTEAFF. The CDR3, as DNA: TGTGCCAGCAGCTTAAACGGACAGGGGAACACTGAAGCTTTCTTT. The complete variable domain, with remaining parts taken from reference TRBV7-9 and TRBJ1-1, reads DTGVSQNPRHKITKRGQNVTFRCDPISEHNRLYWYRQTLGQGPEFLTYFQNEAQLEKSRLLSDRFSAERPKGSFSTLEIQRTEQGDSAMYLCASSLNGQGNTEAFFGQGTRLTVV.

In this sample, this clonotype turned up a few times. The genes are TRBV29-1 and TRBJ1-2; 9 bases line up with TRBD1. V lost 6 bases to trimming and J lost 1 base; unmatched junction nucleotides: 6. The germline gives CDR1 SQVTM, CDR2 ANQGSEA. The CDR3 runs 14 residues. The CDR3 here is CSVYGTGINYGYTF. DNA for the CDR3: TGCAGCGTCTACGGGACAGGGATTAACTATGGCTACACCTTC.

There are a few counts of this clonotype. The genes are TRBV12-3 or TRBV12-4 and TRBJ1-1, with D hard to call. Deletions cut 7 bases from V and 6 bases from J, with 15 bases between. CDR3 length: 13 residues. The chain's CDR3 is CASTPDGEAEAFF. The CDR3 DNA follows: TGTGCCAGCACCCCGGACGGTGAAGCTGAAGCTTTCTTT.

This chain joins TRBV15 and TRBJ2-5; D is unclear. The CDR3 is made up of 15 amino acids. V lost 0 bases, J lost 1 base, and 9 bases lay in between. Germline CDR1 and CDR2: LNHNV and YYDKDF (reference sequence). The CDR3 coding sequence is TGTGCCACCAGCAGAGATAGGAACAGCCAAGAGACCCAGTACTTC. Translating gives CATSRDRNSQETQYF.

The CDR3 spells CASSSPGRSSYNSPLHF. The CDR3 bases are TGTGCCAGCAGTTCGCCGGGACGGAGCTCCTATAATTCACCCCTCCACTTT. This chain links TRBV5-3 with TRBJ1-6; D possibly corresponds to TRBD1 (5 bases). TRBV5-3 is reported as an ORF; its role is uncertain. This CDR3 contains 17 residues. V lost 8 bases and J lost 0, with 18 bases in between.

This clonotype was seen many times. J is TRBJ2-3 and V is TRBV6-1; TRBD2 agrees at 10 bases. Germline V gene sequence: CDR1 MNHNS, CDR2 SASEGT. The V and J ends lost 2 bases and 2 bases, in that order; junction bases with no gene match: 1. The CDR3 spans 15 residues. The CDR3, as DNA: TGTGCCAGCAGTGAACTAGCGGGGGACACAGATACGCAGTATTTT. Encoded protein: CASSELAGDTDTQYF.

The chain combines TRBV19 with TRBJ1-1, with TRBD1 matching over 7 bases. J was trimmed by 1 base and V by 7 bases; bases with no gene match: 6. Germline CDR1 and CDR2: LNHDA and SQIVND (reference sequence). This CDR3 contains 14 residues. DNA of the CDR3: TGTGCCAGTACCCCAAGACAGGGGAACACTGAAGCTTTCTTT. This translates into CASTPRQGNTEAFF. Looking up the rest from reference TRBV19 and TRBJ1-1 gives the full variable domain: DGGITQSPKYLFRKEGQNVTLSCEQNLNHDAMYWYRQDPGQGLRLIYYSQIVNDFQKGDIAEGYSVSREKKESFPLTVTSAQKNPTAFYLCASTPRQGNTEAFFGQGTRLTVV.

This rearrangement joins TRBV6-2 or TRBV6-3 to TRBJ1-2; D is ambiguous. Trimming removed 0 bases at V and 2 bases at J, with 16 bases between. CDR3 size: 17 residues. In germline, CDR1 is MNHEY, CDR2 SVGEGT. CDR3 region: CASSYSMDRRRNYGYTF. As DNA, the CDR3 is TGTGCCAGCAGTTACTCCATGGACCGCAGAAGAAACTATGGCTACACCTTC.

Points on this clonotype: This clone may be a read error of a much larger clone one base away. The chain uses TRBV7-2 and TRBJ2-1; the match to TRBD2 covers 8 bases. Germline V gives CDR1 SGHTA, CDR2 FQGNSA. This CDR3 is 16 amino acids long. The trim removed 5 bases at V and 5 bases at J, leaving 11 bases unmatched. The CDR3 bases are TGTGCCAGCAGCCCTTATGGTAGCGGGATGAACAATGAGCAGTTCTTC. This encodes CASSPYGSGMNNEQFF.

This chain uses TRBV7-9 with TRBJ2-5; D might be TRBD2 (5 bases). CDR1 and CDR2 (germline): SEHNR, FQNEAQ (reference sequence). This CDR3 spans 16 amino acids. V dropped 6 bases and J dropped 4 bases, with 21 bases sitting between them. CDR3 protein: CASSFRQVSDRETQYF. The CDR3 coding sequence is TGTGCCAGCAGTTTCCGTCAGGTTAGCGATCGAGAGACCCAGTACTTC.

This sequence joins TRBV19 and TRBJ2-3, with TRBD1 matching over 10 bases. With 5 bases clipped from V and 4 bases from J, the junction kept 6 bases outside the gene matches. The CDR3 consists of 15 residues. Germline V CDR1 and CDR2: LNHDA, SQIVND (reference sequence). CDR3 protein: CASSWTGTGADTQYF. The CDR3, as DNA: TGTGCCAGTAGTTGGACCGGGACAGGGGCAGATACGCAGTATTTT.

In its sample, this clonotype was seen a few times. This sequence joins TRBV7-2 and TRBJ1-2, with D possibly being TRBD1 (6 bases). CDR1 and CDR2 (germline): SGHTA, FQGNSA. This CDR3 is 15 amino acids long. Deletions cut 2 bases from V and 4 bases from J, with 14 bases between. The CDR3 nucleotides are TGTGCCAGCAGCTTAAAGGGGGTTGGCCTCTATGGCTACACCTTC. Its translation is CASSLKGVGLYGYTF.